Reported below is one TCR beta chain. Its antigen is currently not known. No much larger clone exists at a distance of one base, and base qualities are not known. The data were obtained in a study of blood T cell repertoires in COVID-19 (dated by TCRdb to 2019 to 2021). General notes on the study: Samples from collaborators originated in the United States, Italy and Spain and spanned both the acute and convalescent phases of COVID-19. The prospective study material was composed of cDNA or gDNA derived from T cells, B-cell-depleted T cells, or PBMCs. Deeply sampled blood TCRbeta repertoires from subjects exposed to, actively infected with, or recovered from COVID-19 were included in the dataset. A freely available public database, intended as a resource for researchers studying the immune response to SARS-CoV-2, is where the repertoires were released. The samples were drawn from two sources: the first 160 participants of the ongoing ImmuneRACE study, and about 1,300 subjects contributed by 6 global collaborators. The sample metadata nearly always contained a de-identified subject ID, COVID-19 status, age in years and sex. HLA class I and class II types, where available, came from metadata supplied by the sample provider rather than from assay-based typing.

Looking up the germline V gene (reference sequence) yields CDR1 GTSNPN and CDR2 SVGIG. V is pared back by 5 bases and J by 2 bases, with 9 bases lying between the germline termini. The CDR3 contains 12 residues, cysteine and phenylalanine counted. Only the CDR3 DNA is retained, 36 bases long and in frame from the first base. What the authors observed across the whole study: How much clinical and demographic metadata was included differed by source and by participant, and the metadata was provided uncurated.

TCRbeta CDR3 regions were amplified from genomic DNA by means of the immunoSEQ Assay, a bias-controlled multiplex PCR. In the paper's pipeline: The number of nucleated cells in each sample was estimated by amplification of reference gene primers within the assay. Sequence reads were collapsed and filtered to measure the absolute abundance of every unique TCRbeta CDR3 rearrangement. For each sample, productive Simpson clonality was calculated as the square root of Simpson's diversity index across productive rearrangements. TCRdb's version of the immuneACCESS table is confined to in-frame rearrangements and falls short of the full clone set. An unresolved V gene accounts for under half of the shortfall where checked; the remainder is of unknown origin. For V, J and clone size, that table is used; D and trimming come from the DNA. This sample holds fewer than 200,000 clones; roughly 87% were observed only once. The ten largest clones take up 0.95% to 1.5% of the sample.

Enrolling through a virtual design, the prospective study's participants ranged in age from roughly 18 to 89 years and lived across roughly 24 United States geographic areas. In the prospective study, cohorts were assigned on the basis of participant-reported clinical history obtained from a screening survey and a study questionnaire. Mobile phlebotomists in the prospective study collected whole blood, serum and a nasopharyngeal or oropharyngeal swab from every participant. Participants in the prospective study had the option to provide additional blood draws and questionnaires over a roughly 2-month period. Prospective study blood samples were shipped either frozen or at room temperature before DNA extraction.

This receptor was identified in a human donor with acute COVID-19. The donor label of this sample is uncertain. Material: PBMCs or T cells enriched from blood (not recorded which). The rearranged chain carries TRBV30 and TRBJ2-5, with an unclear D gene assignment. Read as DNA, the sequence is TGTGCCTGGGAAGACACGCAAGAGACCCAGTACTTC. The translation is CAWEDTQETQYF.